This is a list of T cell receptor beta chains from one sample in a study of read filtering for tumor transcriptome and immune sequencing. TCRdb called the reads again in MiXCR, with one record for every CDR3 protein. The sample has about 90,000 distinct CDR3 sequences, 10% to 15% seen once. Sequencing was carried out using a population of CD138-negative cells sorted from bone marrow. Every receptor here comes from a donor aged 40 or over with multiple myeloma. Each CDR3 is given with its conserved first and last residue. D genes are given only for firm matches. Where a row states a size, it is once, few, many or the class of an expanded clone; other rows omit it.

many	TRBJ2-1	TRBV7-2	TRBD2	TGTGCCAGCAGCTTTAGAAGCGGGAGTTACAATGAGCAGTTCTTC	CASSFRSGSYNEQFF
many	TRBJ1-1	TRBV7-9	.	TGTGCCAGCAGCTTCCCGCCTGATGCCGGGGCCCACTCCGGCATGAACACTGAAGCTTTCTTT	CASSFPPDAGAHSGMNTEAFF
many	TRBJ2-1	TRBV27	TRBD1	TGTGCCAGCAGTCCCCGTACAGGGGGATACAATGAGCAGTTCTTC	CASSPRTGGYNEQFF
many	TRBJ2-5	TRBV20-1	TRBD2	TGCAGTGCTAGAGAGTCCGGGACTAGCGATGGAGAGACCCAGTACTTC	CSARESGTSDGETQYF
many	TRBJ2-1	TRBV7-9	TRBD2	TGTGCCAGCAGCGGACTAGCGGGACCCTCCTACAATGAGCAGTTCTTC	CASSGLAGPSYNEQFF
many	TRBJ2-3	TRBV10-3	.	TGTGCCATCAGTCCTTCGGGGGCCACAGATACGCAGTATTTT	CAISPSGATDTQYF
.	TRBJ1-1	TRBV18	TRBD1	TGTGCCAGCTCACCCGGACAGGGGAGGGCTGAAGCTTTCTTT	CASSPGQGRAEAFF
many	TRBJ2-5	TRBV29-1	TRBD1	TGCAGCGTTGAGGGGACAGGGAAGGGAGAGACCCAGTACTTC	CSVEGTGKGETQYF
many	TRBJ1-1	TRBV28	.	TGTGCCAGCAGTTTACAAAGGGGTGGGCTGAACACTGAAGCTTTCTTT	CASSLQRGGLNTEAFF
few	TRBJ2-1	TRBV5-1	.	TGCGCCAGCAGCTTGGTAACCGACCAATTTGAGCAGTTCTTC	CASSLVTDQFEQFF
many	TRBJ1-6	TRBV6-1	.	TGTGCCAGCAGTGAATCCCTGGGCCTCCACTTT	CASSESLGLHF
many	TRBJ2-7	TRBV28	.	TGTGCCAGCAGTTACTCCAATTCATACGAGCAGTACTTC	CASSYSNSYEQYF
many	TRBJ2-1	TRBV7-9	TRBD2	TGTGCCAGCAGCTTAGTCGGTTTCGGACTAGCGGAGGACAATGAGCAGTTCTTC	CASSLVGFGLAEDNEQFF
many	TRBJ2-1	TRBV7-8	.	TGTGCCAGCAGCGCGGGACAGCGAGGGTCATACAATGAGCAGTTCTTC	CASSAGQRGSYNEQFF
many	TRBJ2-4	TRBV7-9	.	TGTGCCAGCAGCTCCCCCCCGGGGAACATTCAGTACTTC	CASSSPPGNIQYF
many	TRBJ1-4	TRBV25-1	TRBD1	TGTGCCAGCAGTGATCCCGGGGGGACAGGGGACGAAAAACTGTTTTTT	CASSDPGGTGDEKLFF
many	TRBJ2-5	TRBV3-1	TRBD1	TGTGCCAGCAGCCAAGGGGCAGGGGGTCGTGGAGAGACCCAGTACTTC	CASSQGAGGRGETQYF
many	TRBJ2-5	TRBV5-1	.	TGCGCCAGCAGCCCGAGAGGAGAGACCCAGTACTTC	CASSPRGETQYF
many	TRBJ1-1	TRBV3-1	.	TGTGCCAGCAGCCAACTAAAGAACACTGAAGCTTTCTTT	CASSQLKNTEAFF
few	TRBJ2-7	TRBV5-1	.	TGCGCCAGCAGGGACGGGAGCAGATACGAGCAGTACTTC	CASRDGSRYEQYF
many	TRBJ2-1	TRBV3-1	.	TGTGCCAGCAGCCAAGACCTAGGTCAGGGCTACAATGAGCAGTTCTTC	CASSQDLGQGYNEQFF
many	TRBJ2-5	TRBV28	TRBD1	TGTGCCAGCAGTCAAGGGACAGGGGGCTTGGAGACCCAGTACTTC	CASSQGTGGLETQYF
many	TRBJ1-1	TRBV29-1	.	TGCAGCGTTGAGGTTGAGTACGCAGGGTTGAACACTGAAGCTTTCTTT	CSVEVEYAGLNTEAFF
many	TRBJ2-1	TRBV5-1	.	TGCGCCAGCAGCTTGGACGGGACTGTCTACAATGAGCAGTTCTTC	CASSLDGTVYNEQFF
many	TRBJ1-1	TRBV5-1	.	TGCGCCAGCAGCAAAACCAGGGGAGCCACTGAAGCTTTCTTT	CASSKTRGATEAFF
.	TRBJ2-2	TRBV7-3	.	TGTGCCAGCAGCTTAAGTGCGGGATTCGGGGAGCTGTTTTTT	CASSLSAGFGELFF
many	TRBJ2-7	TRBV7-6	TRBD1	TGTGCCAGCAGCCCCCGCCGGGACAGGGAAACCTACGAGCAGTACTTC	CASSPRRDRETYEQYF
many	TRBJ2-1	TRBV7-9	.	TGTGCCAGCAGCTTGGAGAGGGGGAGGGCCGATGAGCAGTTCTTC	CASSLERGRADEQFF
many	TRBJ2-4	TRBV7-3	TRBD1	TGTGCCAGCAGCGTCTCCGGGACAGCAGGCCAAAACATTCAGTACTTC	CASSVSGTAGQNIQYF
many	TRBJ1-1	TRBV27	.	TGTGCCAGCAGTTTATCGACCTACCAGGTTAACACTGAAGCTTTCTTT	CASSLSTYQVNTEAFF
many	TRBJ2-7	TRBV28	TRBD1	TGTGCCAGCAGTTCCACCGGGACAGGTTATAGGGTGAGGTACTTC	CASSSTGTGYRVRYF
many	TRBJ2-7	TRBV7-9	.	TGTGCCAGCAGCTTAACCGGGGACGAGCAGTACTTC	CASSLTGDEQYF
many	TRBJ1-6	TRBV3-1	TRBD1	TGTGCCAGCAGCCAAGAAGGGGACAGCCTACTCCACTTT	CASSQEGDSLLHF
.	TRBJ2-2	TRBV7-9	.	TGTGCCAGCAGCTTAAAAGCAGGGAGGCCCACCGGGGAGCTGTTTTTT	CASSLKAGRPTGELFF
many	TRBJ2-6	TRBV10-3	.	TGTGCCATCATGGGACAAGGCCCCAGCTCTGGGGCCAACGTCCTGACTTTC	CAIMGQGPSSGANVLTF
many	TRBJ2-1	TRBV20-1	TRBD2	TGCAGTGCTAAGAAACCCGGGACAGAATTGACTAGCGGGCAGTTCTTC	CSAKKPGTELTSGQFF
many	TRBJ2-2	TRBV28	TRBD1	TGTGCCAGCACCTCATCCGAGGCAGGGGGCCTCGGCGGGGAGCTGTTTTTT	CASTSSEAGGLGGELFF
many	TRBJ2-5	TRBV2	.	TGTGCCAGCAGTGTTCAGGGCTTCCAAGAGACCCAGTACTTC	CASSVQGFQETQYF
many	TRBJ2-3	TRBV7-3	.	TGTGCCAGCAGCTTGGACATCACAGATACGCAGTATTTT	CASSLDITDTQYF